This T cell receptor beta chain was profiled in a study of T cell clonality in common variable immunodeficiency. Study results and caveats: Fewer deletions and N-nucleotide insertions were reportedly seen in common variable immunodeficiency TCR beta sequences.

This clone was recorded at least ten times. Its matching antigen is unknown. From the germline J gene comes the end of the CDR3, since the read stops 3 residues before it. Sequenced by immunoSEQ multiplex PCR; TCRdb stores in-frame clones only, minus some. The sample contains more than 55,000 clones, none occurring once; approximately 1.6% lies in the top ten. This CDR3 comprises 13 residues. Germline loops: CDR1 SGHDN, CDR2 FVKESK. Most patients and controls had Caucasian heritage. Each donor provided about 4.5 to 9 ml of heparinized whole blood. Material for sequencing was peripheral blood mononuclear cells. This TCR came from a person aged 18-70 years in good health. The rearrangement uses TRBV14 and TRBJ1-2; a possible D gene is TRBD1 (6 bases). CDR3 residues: CASSQQGWRGYTF. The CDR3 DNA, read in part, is TGTGCCAGCAGCCAACAGGGGTGGCGGGGC. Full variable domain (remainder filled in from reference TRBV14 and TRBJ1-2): EAGVTQFPSHSVIEKGQTVTLRCDPISGHDNLYWYRRVMGKEIKFLLHFVKESKQDESGMPNNRFLAERTGGTYSTLKVQPAELEDSGVYFCASSQQGWRGYTFGSGTRLTVV.